Presented here are 10 T cell receptor beta chains from one specimen sequenced in a study of OX40 agonist ivuxolimab in advanced cancers. Assay used: immunoSEQ multiplex PCR; TCRdb lists only in-frame clones, some missing. The sample has 35,000 to 45,000 clones, about 86% seen once. This sample comprised CD4+ or CD8+ T cells sorted from blood, obtained in a trial of the OX40 agonist ivuxolimab. These receptors were taken from an adult with an advanced solid tumor such as melanoma, head and neck, liver or kidney cancer.

The chain recombines TRBV19 with TRBJ2-7, with 12 bases that match TRBD1. The CDR3 has 15 residues. The germline gives CDR1 LNHDA, CDR2 SQIVND (reference sequence). V gave up 5 bases and J gave up 2 bases; unmatched junction bases: 4. Here the CDR3 DNA reads TGTGCCAGTAGTGCGGGACAGGGGGCTCCCTACGAGCAGTACTTC. Translating it yields CASSAGQGAPYEQYF.

J is TRBJ2-1 and V is TRBV5-1, with D possibly TRBD1 on 6 matching bases. With 1 base removed from V and 0 bases from J, the gap between germline ends came to 8 bases. The germline V gene has CDR1 SGHRS and CDR2 YFSETQ. This CDR3 is built from 15 residues. Here the CDR3 reads CASSLRQDSYNEQFF. DNA of the CDR3: TGCGCCAGCAGCTTGCGACAGGACTCCTACAATGAGCAGTTCTTC.

V usage is TRBV19 and J usage is TRBJ2-3; D remains ambiguous. Germline V gene sequence: CDR1 LNHDA, CDR2 SQIVND (reference sequence). Trimming took off 6 bases at V and 1 base at J, with 11 bases between the two ends. This CDR3 region has 14 residues. The CDR3 region has the DNA TGTGCCAGTAGCTTGTCGGTTGGCACAGATACGCAGTATTTT. The encoded protein is CASSLSVGTDTQYF. The entire variable domain, with the rest obtained from reference TRBV19 and TRBJ2-3, is as follows: DGGITQSPKYLFRKEGQNVTLSCEQNLNHDAMYWYRQDPGQGLRLIYYSQIVNDFQKGDIAEGYSVSREKKESFPLTVTSAQKNPTAFYLCASSLSVGTDTQYFGPGTRLTVL.

This clone was counted once. The rearrangement links TRBV19 to TRBJ2-2; no definite D call. V lost 3 bases and J 4 bases, leaving 6 bases between the germline ends. This CDR3 is built from 13 residues. Germline-derived CDR1 and CDR2 are LNHDA and SQIVND (reference sequence). Here the CDR3 reads CASSIASTGELFF. CDR3 DNA sequence: TGTGCCAGTAGTATCGCCAGCACCGGGGAGCTGTTTTTT.

This chain uses TRBV7-2 with TRBJ2-3, with D possibly TRBD2 on 6 matching bases. The CDR3 is made up of 15 amino acids. V lost 0 bases and J 1 base, leaving 8 bases between the germline ends. Germline values: CDR1 SGHTA, CDR2 FQGNSA. The CDR3 is CASSLAQRGTDTQYF. The CDR3 region has the DNA TGTGCCAGCAGCTTAGCCCAGCGGGGCACAGATACGCAGTATTTT.

The chain is built from TRBV9 and TRBJ1-2; a weak D match, TRBD1 (6 bases). V shed 3 bases and J shed 6 bases, with 9 bases lying between them. Per the germline V gene, CDR1 is SGDLS and CDR2 is YYNGEE. The CDR3 has 12 residues. CDR3 in amino acids: CASSDRVDGYTF. CDR3 in DNA: TGTGCCAGCAGCGACAGGGTGGATGGCTACACCTTC. The full variable domain, completed using reference TRBV9 and TRBJ1-2, is DSGVTQTPKHLITATGQRVTLRCSPRSGDLSVYWYQQSLDQGLQFLIQYYNGEERAKGNILERFSAQQFPDLHSELNLSSLELGDSALYFCASSDRVDGYTFGSGTRLTVV.

This clone has a handful of counts. The chain joins TRBV4-1 to TRBJ2-3, with D perhaps TRBD1 (5 bases). The ends were cut back, 5 bases at V and 6 bases at J, with 15 bases in the middle. Germline assignment: CDR1 MGHRA and CDR2 YSYEKL. The CDR3 is 14 residues long. CDR3 residues: CASSDSFTPDTQYF. Here the CDR3 DNA reads TGCGCCAGCAGCGACAGTTTCACCCCGGATACGCAGTATTTT.

The chain links TRBV6-5 to TRBJ2-4; tentatively, D is TRBD1 (5 bases). Germline V gene data show CDR1 as MNHEY and CDR2 as SVGAGI. This CDR3 spans 15 amino acids. V shed 4 bases and J shed 3 bases, with 13 bases lying between them. CDR3 DNA: TGTGCCAGCAGTTCAAGGGGTTGGGTCAAAAACATTCAGTACTTC. The encoded protein is CASSSRGWVKNIQYF.

This clone appeared once. J is TRBJ2-7 and V is TRBV2, with no clear D. The CDR3 covers 11 residues. Trimming took off 4 bases at V and 2 bases at J, with 3 bases between the two ends. Looked up from germline, CDR1 is SNHLY and CDR2 is FYNNEI. The DNA of the CDR3 is TGTGCCAGCAGTGCCACCTACGAGCAGTACTTC. It encodes CASSATYEQYF.

This clone came up once. J is TRBJ2-1 and V is TRBV9, with 8 bases lining up with TRBD2. Germline lookup yields CDR1 SGDLS and CDR2 YYNGEE. The CDR3 is 14 residues long. Trimming at V came to 3 bases and at J to 7 bases, leaving 6 bases not matched to a gene. CDR3 sequence: CASSARTSSNEQFF. Here the CDR3 DNA reads TGTGCCAGCAGCGCCCGGACTAGCTCGAATGAGCAGTTCTTC.